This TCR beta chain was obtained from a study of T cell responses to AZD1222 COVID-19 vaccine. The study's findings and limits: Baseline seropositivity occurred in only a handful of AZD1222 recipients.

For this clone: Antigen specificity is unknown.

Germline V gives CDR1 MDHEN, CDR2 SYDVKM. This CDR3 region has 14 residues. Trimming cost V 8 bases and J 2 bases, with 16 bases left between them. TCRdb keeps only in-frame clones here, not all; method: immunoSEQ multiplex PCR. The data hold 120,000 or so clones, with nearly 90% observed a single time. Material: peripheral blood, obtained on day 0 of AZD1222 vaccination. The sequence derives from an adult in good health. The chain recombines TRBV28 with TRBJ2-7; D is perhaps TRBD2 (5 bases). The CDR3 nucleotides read TGTGCCAGCGGATCCGGTCACGGGGCCTACGAGCAGTACTTC. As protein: CASGSGHGAYEQYF.